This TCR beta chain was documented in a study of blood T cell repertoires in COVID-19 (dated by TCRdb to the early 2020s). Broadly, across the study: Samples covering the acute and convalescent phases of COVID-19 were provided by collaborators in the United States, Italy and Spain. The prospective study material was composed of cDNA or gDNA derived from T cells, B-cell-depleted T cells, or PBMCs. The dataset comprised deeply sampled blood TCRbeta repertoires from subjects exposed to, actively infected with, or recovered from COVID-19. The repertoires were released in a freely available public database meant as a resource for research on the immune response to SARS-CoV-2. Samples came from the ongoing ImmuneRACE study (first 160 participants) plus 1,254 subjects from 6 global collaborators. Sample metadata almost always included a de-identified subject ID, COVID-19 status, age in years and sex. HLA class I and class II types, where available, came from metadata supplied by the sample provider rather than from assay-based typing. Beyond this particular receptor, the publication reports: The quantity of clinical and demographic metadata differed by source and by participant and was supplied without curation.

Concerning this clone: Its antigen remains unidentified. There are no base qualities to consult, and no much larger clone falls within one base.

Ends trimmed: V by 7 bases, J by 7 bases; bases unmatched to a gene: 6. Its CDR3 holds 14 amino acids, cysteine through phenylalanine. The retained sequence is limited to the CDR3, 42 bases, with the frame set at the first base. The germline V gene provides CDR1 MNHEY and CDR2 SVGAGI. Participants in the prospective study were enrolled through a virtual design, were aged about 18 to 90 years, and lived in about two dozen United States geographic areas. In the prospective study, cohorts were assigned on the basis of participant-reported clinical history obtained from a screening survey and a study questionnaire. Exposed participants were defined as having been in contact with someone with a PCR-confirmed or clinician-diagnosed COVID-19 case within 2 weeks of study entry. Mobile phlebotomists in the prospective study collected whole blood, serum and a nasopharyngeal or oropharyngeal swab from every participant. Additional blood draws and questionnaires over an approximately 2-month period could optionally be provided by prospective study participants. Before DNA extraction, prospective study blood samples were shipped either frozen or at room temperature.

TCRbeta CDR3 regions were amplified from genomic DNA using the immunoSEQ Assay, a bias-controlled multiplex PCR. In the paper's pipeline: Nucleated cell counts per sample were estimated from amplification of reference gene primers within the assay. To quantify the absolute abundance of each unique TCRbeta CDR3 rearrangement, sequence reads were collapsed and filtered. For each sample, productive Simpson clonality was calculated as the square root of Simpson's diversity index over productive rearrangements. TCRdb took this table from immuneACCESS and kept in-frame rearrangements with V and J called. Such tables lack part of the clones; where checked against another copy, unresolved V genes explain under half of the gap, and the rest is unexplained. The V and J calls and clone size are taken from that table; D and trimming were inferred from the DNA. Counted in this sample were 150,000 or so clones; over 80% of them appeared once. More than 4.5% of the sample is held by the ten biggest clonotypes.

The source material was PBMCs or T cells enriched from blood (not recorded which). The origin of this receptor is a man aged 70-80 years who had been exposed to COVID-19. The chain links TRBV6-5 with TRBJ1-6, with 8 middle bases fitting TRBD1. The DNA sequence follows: TGTGCCAGCAATTCCGACAGGGGAAATTCACCCCTCCACTTT. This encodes CASNSDRGNSPLHF.